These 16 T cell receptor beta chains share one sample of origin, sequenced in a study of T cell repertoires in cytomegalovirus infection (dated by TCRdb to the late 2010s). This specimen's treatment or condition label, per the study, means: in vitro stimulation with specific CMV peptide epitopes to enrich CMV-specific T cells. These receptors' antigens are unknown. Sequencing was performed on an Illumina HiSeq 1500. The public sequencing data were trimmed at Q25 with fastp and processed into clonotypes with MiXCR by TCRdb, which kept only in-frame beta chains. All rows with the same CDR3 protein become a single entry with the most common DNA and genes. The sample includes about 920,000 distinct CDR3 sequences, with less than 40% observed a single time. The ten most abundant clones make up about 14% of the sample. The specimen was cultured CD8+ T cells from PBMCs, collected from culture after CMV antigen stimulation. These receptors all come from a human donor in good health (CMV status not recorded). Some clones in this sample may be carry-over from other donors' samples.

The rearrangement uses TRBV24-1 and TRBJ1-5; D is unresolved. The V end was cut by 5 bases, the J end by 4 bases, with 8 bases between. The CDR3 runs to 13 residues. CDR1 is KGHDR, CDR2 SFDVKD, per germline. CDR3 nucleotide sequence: TGTGCCACCAGTGTGGGAGCGAATCAGCCCCAGCATTTT. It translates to CATSVGANQPQHF.

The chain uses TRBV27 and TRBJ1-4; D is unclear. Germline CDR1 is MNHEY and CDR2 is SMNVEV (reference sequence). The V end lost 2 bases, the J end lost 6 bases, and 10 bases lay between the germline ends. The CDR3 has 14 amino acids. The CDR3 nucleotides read TGTGCCAGCAGTTTACCAGGAGTGGATGAAAAACTGTTTTTT. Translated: CASSLPGVDEKLFF.

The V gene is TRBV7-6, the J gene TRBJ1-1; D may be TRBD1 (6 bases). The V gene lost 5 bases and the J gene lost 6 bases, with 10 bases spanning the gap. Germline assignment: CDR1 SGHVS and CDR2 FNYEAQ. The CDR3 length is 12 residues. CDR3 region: CASSPAGAEAFF. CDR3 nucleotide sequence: TGTGCCAGCAGCCCGGCAGGGGCTGAAGCTTTCTTT.

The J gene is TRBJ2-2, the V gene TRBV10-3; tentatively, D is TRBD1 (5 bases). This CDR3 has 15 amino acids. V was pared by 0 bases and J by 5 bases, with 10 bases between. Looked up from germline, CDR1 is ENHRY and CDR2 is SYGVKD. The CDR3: CAISESKGWTGELFF. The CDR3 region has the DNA TGTGCCATCAGTGAGTCGAAGGGGTGGACCGGGGAGCTGTTTTTT.

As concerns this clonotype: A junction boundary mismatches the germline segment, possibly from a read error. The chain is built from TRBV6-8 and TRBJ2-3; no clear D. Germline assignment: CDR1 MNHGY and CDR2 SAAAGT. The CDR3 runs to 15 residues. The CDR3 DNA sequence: TGTGCCAGCAGTTACGCAGTGAACCGCCCAGATACGCGGTATTTT. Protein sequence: CASSYAVNRPDTRYF.

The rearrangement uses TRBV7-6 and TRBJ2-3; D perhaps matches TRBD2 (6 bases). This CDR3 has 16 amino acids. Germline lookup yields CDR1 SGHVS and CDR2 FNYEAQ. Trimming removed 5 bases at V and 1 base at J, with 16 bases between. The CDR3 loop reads CASSREWGEGTDTQYF. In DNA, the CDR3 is TGTGCCAGCAGCCGGGAGTGGGGGGAGGGCACAGATACGCAGTATTTT.

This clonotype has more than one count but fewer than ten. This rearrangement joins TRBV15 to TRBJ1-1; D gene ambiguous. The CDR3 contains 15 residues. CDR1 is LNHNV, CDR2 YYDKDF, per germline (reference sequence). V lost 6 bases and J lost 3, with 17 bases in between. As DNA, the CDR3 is TGTGCCACCAGAAAAACGACGTATCAGGACACTGAAGCTTTCTTT. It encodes CATRKTTYQDTEAFF.

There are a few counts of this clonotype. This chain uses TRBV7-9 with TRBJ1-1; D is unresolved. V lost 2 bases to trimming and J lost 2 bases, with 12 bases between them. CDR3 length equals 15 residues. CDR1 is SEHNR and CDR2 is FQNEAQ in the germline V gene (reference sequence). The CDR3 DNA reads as TGTGCCAGCAGCTTATTTCAGCCGATCAACACTGAAGCTTTCTTT. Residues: CASSLFQPINTEAFF.

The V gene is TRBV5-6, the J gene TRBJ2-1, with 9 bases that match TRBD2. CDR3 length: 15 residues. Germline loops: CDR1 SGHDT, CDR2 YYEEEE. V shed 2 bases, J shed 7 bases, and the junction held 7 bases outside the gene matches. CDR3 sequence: CASSFISGGRNEQFF. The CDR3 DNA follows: TGTGCCAGCAGCTTCATTAGCGGGGGTCGGAATGAGCAGTTCTTC.

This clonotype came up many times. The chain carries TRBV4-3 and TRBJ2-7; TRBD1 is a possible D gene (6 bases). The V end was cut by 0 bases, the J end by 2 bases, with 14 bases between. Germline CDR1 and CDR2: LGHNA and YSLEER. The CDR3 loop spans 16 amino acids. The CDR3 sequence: CASSQDDRPATYEQYV. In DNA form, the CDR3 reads TGCGCCAGCAGCCAAGATGACAGGCCCGCAACCTACGAGCAGTACGTC.

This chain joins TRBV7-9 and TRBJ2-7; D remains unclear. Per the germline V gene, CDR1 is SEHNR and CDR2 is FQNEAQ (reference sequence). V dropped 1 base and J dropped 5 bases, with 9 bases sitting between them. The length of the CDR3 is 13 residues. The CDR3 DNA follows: TGTGCCAGCAGCTTAGTTTCGGCGGACGAGCAGTACTTC. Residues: CASSLVSADEQYF.

This chain's CDR3 is CASTRQGWGTDTQYF. The CDR3 DNA reads as TGTGCCAGCACAAGACAGGGCTGGGGCACAGATACGCAGTATTTT. V is TRBV12-3 or TRBV12-4 and J is TRBJ2-3; TRBD1 matches at 7 bases. The CDR3 is 15 residues long. With V trimmed by 7 bases and J by 1 base, 8 bases remained unmatched.

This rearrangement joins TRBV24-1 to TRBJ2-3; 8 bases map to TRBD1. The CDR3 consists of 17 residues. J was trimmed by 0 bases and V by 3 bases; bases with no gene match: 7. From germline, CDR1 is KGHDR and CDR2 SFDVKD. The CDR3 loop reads CATSDPLQGASTDTQYF. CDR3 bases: TGTGCCACCAGTGATCCCCTCCAGGGGGCTAGCACAGATACGCAGTATTTT.

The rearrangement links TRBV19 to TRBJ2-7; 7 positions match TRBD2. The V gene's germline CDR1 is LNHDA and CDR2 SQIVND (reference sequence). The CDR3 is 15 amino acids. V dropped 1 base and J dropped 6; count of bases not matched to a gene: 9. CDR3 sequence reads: CASSIVLSSGGEQYF. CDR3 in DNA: TGTGCCAGTAGTATAGTTTTGTCGTCGGGGGGCGAGCAGTACTTC.

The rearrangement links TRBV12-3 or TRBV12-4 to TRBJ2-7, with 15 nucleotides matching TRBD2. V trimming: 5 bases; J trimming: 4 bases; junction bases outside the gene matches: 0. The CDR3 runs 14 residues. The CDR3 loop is CASSGTSGGYEQYF. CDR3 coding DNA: TGTGCCAGCAGTGGGACTAGCGGGGGGTACGAGCAGTACTTC.

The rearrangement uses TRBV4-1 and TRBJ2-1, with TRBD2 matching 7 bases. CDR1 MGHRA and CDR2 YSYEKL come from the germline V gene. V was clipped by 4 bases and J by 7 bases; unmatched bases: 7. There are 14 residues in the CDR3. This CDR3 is CASSPHAGENEQFF. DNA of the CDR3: TGCGCCAGCAGCCCGCATGCGGGGGAAAATGAGCAGTTCTTC.